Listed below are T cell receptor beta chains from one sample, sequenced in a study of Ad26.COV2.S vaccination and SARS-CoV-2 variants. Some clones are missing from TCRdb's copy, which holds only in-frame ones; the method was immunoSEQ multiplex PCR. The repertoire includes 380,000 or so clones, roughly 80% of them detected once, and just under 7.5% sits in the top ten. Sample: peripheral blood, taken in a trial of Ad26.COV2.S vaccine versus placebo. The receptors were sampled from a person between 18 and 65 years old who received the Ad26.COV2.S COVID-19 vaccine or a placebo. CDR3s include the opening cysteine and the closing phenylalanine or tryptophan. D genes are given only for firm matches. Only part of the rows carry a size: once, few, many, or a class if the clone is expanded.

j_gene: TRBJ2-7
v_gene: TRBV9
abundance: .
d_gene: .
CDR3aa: CASSVTSSSDEQYF
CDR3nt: TGTGCCAGCAGCGTTACTTCGTCCTCGGACGAGCAGTACTTC

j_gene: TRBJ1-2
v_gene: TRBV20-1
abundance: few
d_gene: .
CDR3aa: CSATGARDTF
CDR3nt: TGCAGTGCTACGGGGGCCCGGGACACCTTC

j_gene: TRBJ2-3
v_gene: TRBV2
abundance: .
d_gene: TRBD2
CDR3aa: CASTRSSGADTQYF
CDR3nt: TGTGCCAGCACCCGTTCCAGCGGGGCAGATACGCAGTATTTT

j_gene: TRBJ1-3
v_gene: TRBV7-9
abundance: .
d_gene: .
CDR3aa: CASSPISGNTIYF
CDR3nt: TGTGCCAGCAGCCCAATCTCTGGAAACACCATATATTTT

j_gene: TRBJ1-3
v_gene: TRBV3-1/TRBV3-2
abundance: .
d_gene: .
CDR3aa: CASSQVKGFGNTIYF
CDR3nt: TGTGCCAGCAGCCAAGTCAAGGGATTTGGAAACACCATATATTTT

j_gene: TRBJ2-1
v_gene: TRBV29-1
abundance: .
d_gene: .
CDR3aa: CSVVSLARRVNEQFF
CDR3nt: TGCAGCGTTGTATCGCTAGCCAGGAGGGTGAATGAGCAGTTCTTC

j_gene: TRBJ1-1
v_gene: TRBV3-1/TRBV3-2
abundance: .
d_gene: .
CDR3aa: CASTLRGGEAFF
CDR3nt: TGTGCCAGCACCCTGAGGGGGGGCGAAGCTTTCTTT

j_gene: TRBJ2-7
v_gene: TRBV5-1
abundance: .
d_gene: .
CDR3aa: CASSLIGLSEQYF
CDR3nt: TGCGCCAGCAGCTTGATTGGTCTATCGGAGCAGTACTTC

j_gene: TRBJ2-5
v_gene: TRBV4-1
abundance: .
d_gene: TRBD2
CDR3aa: CASSQAASGGTETQYF
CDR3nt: TGCGCCAGCAGCCAAGCGGCTAGCGGGGGAACAGAGACCCAGTACTTC

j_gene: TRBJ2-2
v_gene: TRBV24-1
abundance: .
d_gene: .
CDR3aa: CATSDPDSTGELFF
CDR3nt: TGTGCCACCAGTGACCCTGACAGCACCGGGGAGCTGTTTTTT

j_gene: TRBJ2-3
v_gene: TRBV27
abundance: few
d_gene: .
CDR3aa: CASSYPSDLGTQYF
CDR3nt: TGTGCCAGCAGTTACCCTAGCGATCTCGGTACGCAGTATTTT

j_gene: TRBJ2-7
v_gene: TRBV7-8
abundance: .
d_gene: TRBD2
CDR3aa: CASSHSGGASEEQYF
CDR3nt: TGTGCCAGCAGTCATAGCGGGGGGGCCTCGGAGGAGCAGTACTTC

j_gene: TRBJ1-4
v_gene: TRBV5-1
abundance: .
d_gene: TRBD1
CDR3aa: CASSLGGTGDEKLFF
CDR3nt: TGCGCCAGCAGCTTGGGCGGGACAGGGGATGAAAAACTGTTTTTT

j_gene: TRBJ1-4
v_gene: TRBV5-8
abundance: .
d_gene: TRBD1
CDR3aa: CASSLFTGTGASATNEKLFF
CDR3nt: TGTGCCAGCAGCTTATTCACTGGCACAGGGGCTTCTGCAACTAATGAAAAACTGTTTTTT

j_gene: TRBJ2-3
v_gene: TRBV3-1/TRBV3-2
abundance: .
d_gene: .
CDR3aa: CASSPYSAGATGTQYF
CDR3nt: TGTGCCAGCAGCCCCTATAGCGCGGGGGCGACCGGAACGCAGTATTTT

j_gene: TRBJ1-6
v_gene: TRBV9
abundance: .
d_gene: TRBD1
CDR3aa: CASSLDRGGSPLHF
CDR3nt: TGTGCCAGCAGCCTCGACAGGGGCGGTTCACCCCTCCACTTT

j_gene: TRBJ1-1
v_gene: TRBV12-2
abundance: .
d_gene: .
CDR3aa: CASRLGQAHRAEAFF
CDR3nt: TGTGCAAGTCGCTTAGGACAGGCCCACAGGGCTGAAGCTTTCTTT

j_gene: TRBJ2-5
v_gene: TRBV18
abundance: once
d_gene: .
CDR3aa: CASSREVQETQYF
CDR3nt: TGTGCCAGCTCACGAGAGGTTCAAGAGACCCAGTACTTC

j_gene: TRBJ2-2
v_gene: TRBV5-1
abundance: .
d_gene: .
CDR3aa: CASSQQTDTGELFF
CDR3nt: TGCGCCAGCAGCCAGCAAACCGACACCGGGGAGCTGTTTTTT

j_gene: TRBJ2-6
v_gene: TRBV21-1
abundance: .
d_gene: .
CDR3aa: CASSKDWLGLYSGANVLTF
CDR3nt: TGTGCCAGCAGCAAGGACTGGTTGGGTCTGTACTCTGGGGCCAACGTCCTGACTTTC

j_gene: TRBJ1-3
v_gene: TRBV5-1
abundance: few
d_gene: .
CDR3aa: CASSFSRPGNTIYF
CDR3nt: TGCGCCAGCAGCTTTAGCAGGCCTGGAAACACCATATATTTT

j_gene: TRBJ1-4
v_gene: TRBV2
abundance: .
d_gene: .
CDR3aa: CASSPDRSNEKLFF
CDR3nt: TGTGCCAGCAGTCCTGACAGGTCCAATGAAAAACTGTTTTTT

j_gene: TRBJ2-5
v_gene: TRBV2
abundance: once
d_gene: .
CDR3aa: CASLGHQETQYF
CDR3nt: TGTGCCAGCTTAGGTCACCAAGAGACCCAGTACTTC

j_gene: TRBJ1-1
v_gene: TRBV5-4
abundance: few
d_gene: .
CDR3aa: CASNPDPNTEAFF
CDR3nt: TGTGCCAGCAACCCTGACCCGAACACTGAAGCTTTCTTT

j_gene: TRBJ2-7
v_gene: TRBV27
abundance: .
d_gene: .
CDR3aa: CASSRLWTPDEQYF
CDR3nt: TGTGCCAGCAGTCGGTTGTGGACTCCCGACGAGCAGTACTTC

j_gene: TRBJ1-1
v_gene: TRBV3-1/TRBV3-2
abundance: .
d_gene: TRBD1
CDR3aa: CASSQGYRGFEAFF
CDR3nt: TGTGCCAGCAGCCAGGGATACAGGGGGTTCGAAGCTTTCTTT

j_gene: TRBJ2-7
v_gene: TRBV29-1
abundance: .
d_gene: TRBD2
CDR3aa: CSVGLAASYEQYF
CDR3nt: TGCAGCGTCGGACTAGCGGCCTCCTACGAGCAGTACTTC

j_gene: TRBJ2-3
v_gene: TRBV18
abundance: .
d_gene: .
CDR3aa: CASHGRLLPDTQYF
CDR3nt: TGTGCCAGCCACGGGAGATTGTTGCCAGATACGCAGTATTTT

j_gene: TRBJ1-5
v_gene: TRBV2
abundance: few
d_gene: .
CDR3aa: CASSQRQVNQPQHF
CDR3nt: TGTGCCAGCAGTCAAAGGCAGGTAAATCAGCCCCAGCATTTT

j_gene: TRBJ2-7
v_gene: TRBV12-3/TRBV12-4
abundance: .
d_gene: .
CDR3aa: CASSFGSTYEQYF
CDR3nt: TGTGCCAGCAGTTTTGGGTCCACCTACGAGCAGTACTTC

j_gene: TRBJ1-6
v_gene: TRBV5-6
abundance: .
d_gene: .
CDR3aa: CASSLEGSPLHF
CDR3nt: TGTGCCAGCAGCTTGGAGGGTTCACCCCTCCACTTT

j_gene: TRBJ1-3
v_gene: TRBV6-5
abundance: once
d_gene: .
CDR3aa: CASSSTDPLGNTIYF
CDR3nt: TGTGCCAGCAGTTCGACGGACCCCCTAGGAAACACCATATATTTT

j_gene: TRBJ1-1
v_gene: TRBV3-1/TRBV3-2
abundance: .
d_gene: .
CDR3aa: CASSQPGREAEAFF
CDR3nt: TGTGCCAGCAGCCAACCAGGGAGGGAGGCTGAAGCTTTCTTT

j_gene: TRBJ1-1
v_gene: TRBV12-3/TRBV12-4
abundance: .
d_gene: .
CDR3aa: CASSPRPTTEAFF
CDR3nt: TGTGCCAGCAGTCCGCGCCCGACCACTGAAGCTTTCTTT

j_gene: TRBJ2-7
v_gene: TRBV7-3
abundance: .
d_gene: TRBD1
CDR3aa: CASSPGGPHEQYF
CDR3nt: TGTGCCAGCAGCCCAGGGGGCCCCCACGAGCAGTACTTC

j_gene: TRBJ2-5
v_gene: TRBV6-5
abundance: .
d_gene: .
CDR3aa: CASSINRGGETQYF
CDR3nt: TGTGCCAGCAGTATAAACAGGGGAGGGGAGACCCAGTACTTC

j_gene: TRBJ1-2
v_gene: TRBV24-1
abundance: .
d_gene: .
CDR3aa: CATSDPGQIYGYTF
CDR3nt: TGTGCCACCAGTGACCCTGGACAGATCTATGGCTACACCTTC

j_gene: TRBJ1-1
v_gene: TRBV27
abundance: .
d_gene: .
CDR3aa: CASSLVWGGNTEAFF
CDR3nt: TGTGCCAGCAGTTTAGTATGGGGAGGGAACACTGAAGCTTTCTTT